The 2 T cell receptor beta chains in this list originate from one sample, sequenced in a study of shared clonotypes between healthy human individuals. Some clones are missing from TCRdb's copy, which holds only in-frame ones; the method was immunoSEQ multiplex PCR. The data contain more than 2 million clones, nearly 97% of them singletons. Sample: naive CD4+ T cells sorted from blood. Subset in this sample: CD45RA+ positively selected. Receptors were obtained from a man between 18 and 29 years old in good health.

Comments on this clone: Sequence at one end of the junction differs from germline and may be a read error. V gene TRBV7-7 combines with J gene TRBJ2-1; the D gene is possibly TRBD1 (6 bases). This CDR3 spans 13 amino acids. Per the germline V gene, CDR1 is SSHAT and CDR2 is FNYEAQ (reference sequence). In nucleotides, the CDR3 is TGTGCTAGCAGCTTCCAGGGGTGGGATGAGCAGTTCTTC. Translated, it gives CASSFQGWDEQFF. Variable domain in full (rest from reference TRBV7-7 and TRBJ2-1): GAGVSQSPRYKVTKRGQDVTLRCDPISSHATLYWYQQALGQGPEFLTYFNYEAQPDKSGLPSDRFSAERPEGSISTLTIQRTEQRDSAMYRCASSFQGWDEQFFGPGTRLTVL.

A remark on this clone: Mismatch with germline at one junction end may stem from a read error. The J gene is TRBJ2-2, the V gene TRBV7-7; TRBD2 matches 11 bases. The CDR3 length is 17 residues. From germline, CDR1 is SSHAT and CDR2 FNYEAQ (reference sequence). CDR3 region: CASSPGTSGSWTGELFF. In DNA form, the CDR3 reads TGTGCTAGCAGCCCCGGGACTAGCGGATCATGGACCGGGGAGCTGTTTTTT.